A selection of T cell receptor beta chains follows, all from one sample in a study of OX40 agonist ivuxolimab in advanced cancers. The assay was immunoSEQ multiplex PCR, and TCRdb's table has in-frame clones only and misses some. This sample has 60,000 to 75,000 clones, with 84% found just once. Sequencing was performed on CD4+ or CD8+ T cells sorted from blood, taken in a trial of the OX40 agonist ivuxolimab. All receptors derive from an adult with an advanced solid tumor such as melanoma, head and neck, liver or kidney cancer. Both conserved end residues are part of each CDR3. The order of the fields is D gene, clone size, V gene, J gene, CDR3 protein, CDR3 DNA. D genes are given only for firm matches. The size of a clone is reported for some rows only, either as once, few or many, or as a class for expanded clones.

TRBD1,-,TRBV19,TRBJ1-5,CASSSGTGILQPQHF,TGTGCCAGTAGTAGTGGGACAGGGATTTTACAGCCCCAGCATTTT
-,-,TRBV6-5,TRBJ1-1,CASSRANTEAFF,TGTGCCAGCAGTAGGGCGAACACTGAAGCTTTCTTT
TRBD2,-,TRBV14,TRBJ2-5,CASSQTGLAGEETQYF,TGTGCCAGCAGCCAAACGGGACTAGCGGGAGAAGAGACCCAGTACTTC
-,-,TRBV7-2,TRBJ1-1,CASSLGRVAFF,TGTGCCAGCAGCTTAGGCAGGGTGGCTTTCTTT
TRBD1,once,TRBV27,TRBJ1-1,CASSFYRGTEAFF,TGTGCCAGCAGTTTCTACAGGGGGACTGAAGCTTTCTTT
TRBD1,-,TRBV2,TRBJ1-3,CASRLGQGRGEGNTIYF,TGTGCCAGCAGGTTGGGACAGGGGAGAGGAGAAGGAAACACCATATATTTT
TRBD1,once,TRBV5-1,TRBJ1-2,CASSLTGAGDYGYTF,TGCGCCAGCAGCTTAACAGGGGCCGGAGACTATGGCTACACCTTC
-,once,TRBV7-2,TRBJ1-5,CASSLGPNQPQHF,TGTGCCAGCAGCTTAGGTCCCAATCAGCCCCAGCATTTT
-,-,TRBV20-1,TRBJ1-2,CSARPGYTF,TGCAGTGCAAGACCAGGCTACACCTTC
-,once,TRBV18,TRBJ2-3,CASSPLTSTDTQYF,TGTGCCAGCTCACCATTGACTAGCACAGATACGCAGTATTTT
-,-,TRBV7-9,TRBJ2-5,CASSLALDIGGETQYF,TGTGCCAGCAGCTTAGCCTTGGACATTGGGGGGGAGACCCAGTACTTC
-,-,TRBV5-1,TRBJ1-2,CASSLVPGSLFSGYTF,TGCGCCAGCAGCTTGGTACCCGGAAGCCTATTCTCTGGCTACACCTTC
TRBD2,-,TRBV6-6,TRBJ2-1,CASSYGTRGSYNEQFF,TGTGCCAGCAGTTACGGGACTAGAGGATCCTACAATGAGCAGTTCTTC
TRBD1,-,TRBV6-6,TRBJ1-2,CASRSTGGAFWYTF,TGTGCCAGCAGGTCGACAGGGGGCGCGTTTTGGTACACCTTC
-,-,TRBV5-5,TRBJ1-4,CASSSGTLNEKLFF,TGTGCCAGCAGTTCCGGGACACTAAATGAAAAACTGTTTTTT
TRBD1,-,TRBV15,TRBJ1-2,CATSRDMGTGNQGYTF,TGTGCCACCAGCAGAGATATGGGGACAGGGAATCAAGGCTACACCTTC
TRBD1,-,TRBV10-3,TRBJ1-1,CAIGAGGAFF,TGTGCCATCGGGGCAGGGGGAGCTTTCTTT
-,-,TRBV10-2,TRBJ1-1,CASSAGAMNTEAFF,TGCGCCAGCAGTGCTGGGGCGATGAACACTGAAGCTTTCTTT
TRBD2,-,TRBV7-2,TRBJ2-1,CASSPGRGSYNEQFF,TGTGCCAGCAGCCCCGGACGCGGGAGCTACAATGAGCAGTTCTTC
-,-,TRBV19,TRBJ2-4,CASSLTGNIQYF,TGTGCCAGTAGCCTGACTGGAAACATTCAGTACTTC
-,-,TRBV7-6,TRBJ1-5,CASSLQDHQPQHF,TGTGCCAGCAGCTTACAGGACCATCAGCCCCAGCATTTT
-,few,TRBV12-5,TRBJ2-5,CASGSFRQPNQETQYF,TGTGCTAGTGGTTCATTCCGACAGCCTAACCAAGAGACCCAGTACTTC
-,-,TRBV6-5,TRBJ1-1,CASSYTRLGQNTEAFF,TGTGCCAGCAGTTACACCCGGTTAGGGCAGAACACTGAAGCTTTCTTT
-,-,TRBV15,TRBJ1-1,CATSRVAGETEAFF,TGTGCCACCAGCAGAGTTGCGGGAGAAACTGAAGCTTTCTTT
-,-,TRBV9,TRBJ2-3,CASSSRPGGTTDTQYF,TGTGCCAGCAGCTCCCGGCCTGGGGGAACCACAGATACGCAGTATTTT
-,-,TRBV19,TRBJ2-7,CASRNRANSYEQYF,TGTGCCAGTAGGAACCGGGCTAACTCCTACGAGCAGTACTTC
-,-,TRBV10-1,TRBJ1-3,CASSDQLTPLGNTIYF,TGCGCCAGCAGTGACCAATTAACACCCTTGGGAAACACCATATATTTT
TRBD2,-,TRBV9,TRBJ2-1,CASSGETSGTVYNEQFF,TGTGCCAGCAGCGGAGAAACTAGCGGGACAGTTTACAATGAGCAGTTCTTC
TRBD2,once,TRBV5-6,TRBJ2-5,CASSVERTSPGGTQYF,TGTGCCAGCAGCGTGGAAAGGACGTCCCCGGGAGGGACCCAGTACTTC
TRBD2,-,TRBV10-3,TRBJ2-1,CAISEFLAGVKNEQFF,TGTGCCATCAGTGAGTTTCTAGCGGGAGTAAAGAATGAGCAGTTCTTC
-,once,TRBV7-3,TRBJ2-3,CASSPHPGTADTQYF,TGTGCCAGCAGCCCCCACCCGGGGACGGCAGATACGCAGTATTTT
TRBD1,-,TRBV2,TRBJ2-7,CASSEQGETYEQYF,TGTGCCAGCAGTGAGCAGGGGGAGACCTACGAGCAGTACTTC
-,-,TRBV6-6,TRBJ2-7,CASSWNGVSSYEQYF,TGTGCCAGCAGTTGGAACGGCGTAAGCTCCTACGAGCAGTACTTC
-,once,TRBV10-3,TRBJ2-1,CAISPAGDNEQFF,TGTGCCATCAGCCCGGCCGGGGACAATGAGCAGTTCTTC
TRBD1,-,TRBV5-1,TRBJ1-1,CASSLQGDTEAFF,TGCGCCAGCAGCTTGCAGGGGGACACTGAAGCTTTCTTT
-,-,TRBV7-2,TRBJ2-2,CASSRAEAGELFF,TGTGCCAGCAGCCGTGCAGAGGCCGGGGAGCTGTTTTTT
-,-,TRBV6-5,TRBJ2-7,CASRLEAHPYEQYF,TGTGCCAGCAGACTAGAGGCCCACCCCTACGAGCAGTACTTC
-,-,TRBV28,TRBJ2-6,CASTQASGANVLTF,TGTGCCAGCACCCAGGCCTCTGGGGCCAACGTCCTGACTTTC
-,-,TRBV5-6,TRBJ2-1,CASSLRVGYGNEQFF,TGTGCCAGCAGCTTGCGGGTTGGGTACGGCAATGAGCAGTTCTTC
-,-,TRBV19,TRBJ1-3,CASSMGGGNTIYF,TGTGCCAGTAGTATGGGGGGCGGAAACACCATATATTTT
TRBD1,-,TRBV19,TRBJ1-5,CASSKPGTATNQPQHF,TGTGCCAGTAGCAAACCCGGGACAGCAACCAATCAGCCCCAGCATTTT
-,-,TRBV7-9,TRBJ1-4,CASSFQGGYNEKLFF,TGTGCCAGCAGCTTCCAGGGCGGGTATAATGAAAAACTGTTTTTT
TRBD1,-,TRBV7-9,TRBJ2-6,CASSSTGGAGANVLTF,TGTGCCAGCAGCTCCACAGGGGGAGCTGGGGCCAACGTCCTGACTTTC
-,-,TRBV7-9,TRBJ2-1,CASSLFEQFF,TGTGCCAGCAGCTTATTTGAGCAGTTCTTC
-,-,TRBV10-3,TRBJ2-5,CAISESRETQYF,TGTGCCATCAGTGAGTCTAGAGAGACCCAGTACTTC
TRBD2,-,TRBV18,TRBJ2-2,CASSPAGTSGANTGELFF,TGTGCCAGCTCACCCGCTGGGACTAGCGGGGCGAACACCGGGGAGCTGTTTTTT
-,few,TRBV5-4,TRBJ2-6,CASSFFGANVLTF,TGTGCCAGCAGCTTTTTCGGGGCCAACGTCCTGACTTTC
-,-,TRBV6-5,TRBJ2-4,CASSRPGLQNIQYF,TGTGCCAGCAGTCGTCCGGGACTGCAAAACATTCAGTACTTC
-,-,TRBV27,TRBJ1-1,CASRRPASNTEAFF,TGTGCCAGCCGACGTCCGGCCAGCAACACTGAAGCTTTCTTT
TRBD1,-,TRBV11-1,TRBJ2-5,CASSPRTGGDAQYF,TGTGCCAGCAGCCCACGGACAGGGGGAGATGCCCAGTACTTC
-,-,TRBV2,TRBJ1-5,CASRASPLGNQPQHF,TGTGCCAGCAGGGCGAGCCCTTTGGGCAATCAGCCCCAGCATTTT
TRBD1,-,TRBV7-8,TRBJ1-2,CASSQGQGAPDGYTF,TGTGCCAGCAGCCAAGGACAGGGGGCGCCGGATGGCTACACCTTC
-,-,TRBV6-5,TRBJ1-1,CASSRAGQNTEAFF,TGTGCCAGCAGTAGGGCAGGGCAGAACACTGAAGCTTTCTTT
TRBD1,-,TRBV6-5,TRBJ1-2,CASSRDRDRGYTF,TGTGCCAGCAGCCGGGACAGGGATCGTGGCTACACCTTC